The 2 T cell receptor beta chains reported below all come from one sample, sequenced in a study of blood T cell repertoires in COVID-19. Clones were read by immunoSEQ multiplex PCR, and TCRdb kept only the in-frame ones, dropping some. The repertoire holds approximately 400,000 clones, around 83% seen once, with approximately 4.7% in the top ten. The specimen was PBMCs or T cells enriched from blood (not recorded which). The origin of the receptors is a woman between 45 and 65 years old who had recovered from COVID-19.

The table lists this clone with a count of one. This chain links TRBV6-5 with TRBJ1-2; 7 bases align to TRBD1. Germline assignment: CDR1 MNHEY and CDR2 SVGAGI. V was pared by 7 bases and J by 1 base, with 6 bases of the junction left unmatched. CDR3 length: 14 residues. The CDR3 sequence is CASKSRQGNYGYTF. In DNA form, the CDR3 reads TGTGCCAGCAAAAGTCGACAGGGTAACTATGGCTACACCTTC.

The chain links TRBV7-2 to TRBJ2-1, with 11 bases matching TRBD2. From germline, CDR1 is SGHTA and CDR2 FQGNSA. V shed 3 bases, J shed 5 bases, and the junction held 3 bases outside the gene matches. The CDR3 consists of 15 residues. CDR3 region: CASSFVLAGDNEQFF. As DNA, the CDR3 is TGTGCCAGCAGCTTCGTACTAGCGGGGGACAATGAGCAGTTCTTC.